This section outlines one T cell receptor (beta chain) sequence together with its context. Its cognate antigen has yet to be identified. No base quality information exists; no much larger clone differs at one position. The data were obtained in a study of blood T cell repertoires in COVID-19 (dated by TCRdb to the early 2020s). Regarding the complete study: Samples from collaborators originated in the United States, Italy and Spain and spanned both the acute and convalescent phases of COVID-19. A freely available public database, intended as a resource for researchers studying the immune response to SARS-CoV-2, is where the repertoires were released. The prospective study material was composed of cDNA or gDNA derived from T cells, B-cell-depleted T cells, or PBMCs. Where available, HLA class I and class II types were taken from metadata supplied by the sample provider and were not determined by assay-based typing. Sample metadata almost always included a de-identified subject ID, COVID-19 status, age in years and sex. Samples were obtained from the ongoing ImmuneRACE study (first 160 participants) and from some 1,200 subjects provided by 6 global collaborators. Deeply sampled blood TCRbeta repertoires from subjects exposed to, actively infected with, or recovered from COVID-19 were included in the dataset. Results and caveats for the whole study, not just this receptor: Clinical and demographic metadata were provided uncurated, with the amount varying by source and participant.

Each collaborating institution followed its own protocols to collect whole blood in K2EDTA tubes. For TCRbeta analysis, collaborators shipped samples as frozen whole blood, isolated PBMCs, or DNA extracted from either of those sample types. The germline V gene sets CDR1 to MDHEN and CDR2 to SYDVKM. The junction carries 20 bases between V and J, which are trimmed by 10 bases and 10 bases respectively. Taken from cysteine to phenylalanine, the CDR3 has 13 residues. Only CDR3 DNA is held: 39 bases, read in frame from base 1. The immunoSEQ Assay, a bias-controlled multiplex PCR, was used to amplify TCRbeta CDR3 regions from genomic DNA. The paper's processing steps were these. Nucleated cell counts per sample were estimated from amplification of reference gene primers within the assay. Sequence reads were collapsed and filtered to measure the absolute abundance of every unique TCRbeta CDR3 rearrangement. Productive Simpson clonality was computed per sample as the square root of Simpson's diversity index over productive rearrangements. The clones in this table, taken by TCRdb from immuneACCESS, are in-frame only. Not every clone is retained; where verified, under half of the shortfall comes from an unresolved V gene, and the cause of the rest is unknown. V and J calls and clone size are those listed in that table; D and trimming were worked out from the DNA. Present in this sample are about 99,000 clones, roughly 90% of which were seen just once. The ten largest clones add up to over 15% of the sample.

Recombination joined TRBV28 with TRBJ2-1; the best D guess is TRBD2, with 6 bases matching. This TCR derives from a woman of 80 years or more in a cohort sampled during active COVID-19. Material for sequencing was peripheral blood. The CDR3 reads CATKTPGAGEQFF. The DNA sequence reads TGTGCCACCAAGACTCCCGGGGCGGGGGAGCAGTTCTTC. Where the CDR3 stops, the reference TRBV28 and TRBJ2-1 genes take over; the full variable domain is DVKVTQSSRYLVKRTGEKVFLECVQDMDHENMFWYRQDPGLGLRLIYFSYDVKMKEKGDIPEGYSVSREKKERFSLILESASTNQTSMYLCATKTPGAGEQFFGPGTRLTVL.